A single sample gave rise to the 5 T cell receptor beta chains below, sequenced in a study of blood T cell repertoires in COVID-19. Repertoires were generated with immunoSEQ multiplex PCR, while TCRdb's copy carries only in-frame clones and drops some. Among around 250,000 clones listed, 65% to 85% were seen once. Sequenced input: peripheral blood. These receptors were obtained from a man aged 80 or over with acute or convalescent COVID-19.

The chain has TRBV7-3 and TRBJ2-2; weak D call: TRBD2 (5 bases). This CDR3 region has 18 residues. Germline values: CDR1 SGHTA, CDR2 FQGTGA. V lost 3 bases to trimming and J lost 6 bases, with 23 bases between them. In DNA, the CDR3 is TGTGCCAGCAGCTTGTCTAGCAGACGATCCTTGGGTGCCGGGGAGCTGTTTTTT. Its protein is CASSLSSRRSLGAGELFF.

The chain joins TRBV5-1 to TRBJ2-7; 8 bases are shared with TRBD1. V was clipped by 4 bases and J by 3 bases; unmatched bases: 6. The length of the CDR3 is 14 residues. The germline CDR1 and CDR2 sequences are SGHRS and YFSETQ. The CDR3 bases are TGCGCCAGCAGCCAAGGACAGGGCTACTACGAGCAGTACTTC. It encodes CASSQGQGYYEQYF.

The V and J genes are TRBV6-6 and TRBJ1-1, with TRBD1 as a possible D gene (6 bases). The V end was cut by 6 bases, the J end by 2 bases, with 16 bases between. The CDR3 contains 15 residues. The germline V gene has CDR1 MNHNY and CDR2 SVGAGI (reference sequence). The CDR3 loop reads CASSPPGRGNTEAFF. In DNA form, the CDR3 reads TGTGCCAGCAGCCCCCCCGGCAGGGGTAACACTGAAGCTTTCTTT.

The gene calls are TRBV5-1 and TRBJ2-3; TRBD2 matches 9 bases. Germline CDR1 is SGHRS and CDR2 is YFSETQ. V lost 0 bases to trimming and J lost 6 bases; unmatched junction nucleotides: 8. The CDR3 runs 16 residues. The CDR3 coding sequence is TGCGCCAGCAGCTTGGGCGGCGGGAGGGCCGAGGATACGCAGTATTTT. Its protein is CASSLGGGRAEDTQYF.

This clone was observed once. The chain combines TRBV6-5 with TRBJ2-1; 12 bases are shared with TRBD2. This CDR3 has 15 amino acids. The germline CDR1 and CDR2 sequences are MNHEY and SVGAGI. V dropped 6 bases and J dropped 4; count of bases not matched to a gene: 4. CDR3 in DNA: TGTGCCAGCAGGCTAGCGGGAGGGGAATACAATGAGCAGTTCTTC. This gives the protein CASRLAGGEYNEQFF.